The 19 T cell receptor beta chains listed next were all sequenced from one sample in a study of T cell repertoires in cytomegalovirus infection. TCRdb re-called the reads through MiXCR, storing one row per CDR3 protein. The data hold a few hundred thousand distinct CDR3 sequences, with roughly an eighth observed a single time. Sequencing used PBMCs. All receptors come from a human donor in good health (CMV status not recorded). Some clones in this sample may be carry-over from other donors' samples.

This clonotype was picked up many times. The CDR3 DNA follows: TGTGCCAGCAGCTTTGGGACGGATGGAGGTGGCTACACCTTC. Amino acid sequence: CASSFGTDGGGYTF. The genes are TRBV7-2 and TRBJ1-2, with D possibly TRBD1 on 5 matching bases. Trimming pared 3 bases from V and 7 bases from J, leaving 15 bases between. Germline V gives CDR1 SGHTA, CDR2 FQGNSA. The CDR3 has 14 amino acids.

This clonotype was counted many times. The chain uses TRBV28 and TRBJ1-5, with D unresolved. CDR1 and CDR2 (germline): MDHEN, SYDVKM. V shed 8 bases and J shed 0 bases, with 8 bases lying between them. The CDR3 has 13 residues. In DNA, the CDR3 is TGTGCCAGCGGAGTCTATAGCAATCAGCCCCAGCATTTT. Encoded protein: CASGVYSNQPQHF. Full variable domain (missing parts from reference TRBV28 and TRBJ1-5): DVKVTQSSRYLVKRTGEKVFLECVQDMDHENMFWYRQDPGLGLRLIYFSYDVKMKEKGDIPEGYSVSREKKERFSLILESASTNQTSMYLCASGVYSNQPQHFGDGTRLSIL.

This clonotype was found once. A much larger clone lies one base from this, so it may be a read error. The gene calls are TRBV25-1 and TRBJ2-7; D is ambiguous. The CDR3 is 12 amino acids. Germline loops: CDR1 MGHDK, CDR2 SYGVNS. The CDR3, as DNA: TGTGCCAGCAGTGTCAGCTCCTACGCGCAGTACTTC. Amino acids: CASSVSSYAQYF.

This clonotype came up a few times. This chain links TRBV5-4 with TRBJ2-7, with D maybe TRBD2 (6 bases). From germline, CDR1 is SGHNT and CDR2 YYREEE (reference sequence). This CDR3 has 14 amino acids. Trimming took off 0 bases at V and 3 bases at J, with 10 bases between the two ends. The CDR3 nucleotides read TGTGCCAGCAGCTTGGGGCTAGCGAACTACGAGCAGTACTTC. It translates to CASSLGLANYEQYF.

V gene TRBV6-1 combines with J gene TRBJ2-3; D ambiguous. The CDR3 consists of 15 residues. CDR1 is MNHNS and CDR2 is SASEGT in the germline V gene. The V end lost 2 bases, the J end lost 5 bases, and 14 bases lay between the germline ends. DNA of the CDR3: TGTGCCAGCAGTGAATCGTGGCTTTTGGGAGATACGCAGTATTTT. It specifies CASSESWLLGDTQYF.

This clonotype was picked up a small number of times. The chain has TRBV9 and TRBJ1-1, with D tentatively TRBD1 (5 bases). CDR3 length: 15 amino acids. Germline V gene sequence: CDR1 SGDLS, CDR2 YYNGEE. Trimming took 0 bases from V and 5 from J, leaving 14 bases between them. CDR3 sequence: CASSVDRTSRTEAFF. For the CDR3, the DNA is TGTGCCAGCAGCGTAGATAGGACATCTCGAACTGAAGCTTTCTTT.

This sequence joins TRBV12-3 or TRBV12-4 and TRBJ2-2, with 13 bases lining up with TRBD2. The V segment lost 7 bases and the J segment 0 bases; nucleotides outside the gene matches: 5. CDR3 length: 17 residues. In DNA form, the CDR3 reads TGTGCCAGCACTAAGGGACTAGCGGGGCCGAACACCGGGGAGCTGTTTTTT. Translation: CASTKGLAGPNTGELFF.

The chain combines TRBV20-1 with TRBJ1-1; maybe TRBD1 (6 bases). The CDR3 totals 14 residues. Trimming removed 4 bases at V and 2 bases at J, with 14 bases between. Germline CDR1 and CDR2: DFQATT and SNEGSKA (reference sequence). CDR3 nucleotides: TGCAGTGCTACCCTTAGCAGGGGTAACACTGAAGCTTTCTTT. It codes for CSATLSRGNTEAFF.

This clonotype was found many times. This chain uses TRBV7-8 with TRBJ2-7, with 10 nucleotides matching TRBD1. Trimming cost V 6 bases and J 3 bases; bases outside gene matches: 8. This CDR3 comprises 15 residues. Germline V CDR1 and CDR2: SGHVS, FQNEAQ. In DNA form, the CDR3 reads TGTGCCAGCAGGTTTGACAGGGGGCTAAGCTACGAGCAGTACTTC. It codes for CASRFDRGLSYEQYF.

This clonotype was detected ten times or more. This chain uses TRBV15 with TRBJ2-3; 9 nucleotides match TRBD2. Trimming at V came to 4 bases and at J to 7 bases, leaving 15 bases not matched to a gene. The germline V gene has CDR1 LNHNV and CDR2 YYDKDF (reference sequence). This CDR3 has 17 amino acids. The CDR3 here is CATSISSGGGAKNTQYF. CDR3 nucleotide sequence: TGTGCCACCAGCATCTCGTCCGGCGGGGGGGCGAAAAATACGCAGTATTTT.

The table lists this clonotype with many counts. V usage is TRBV4-1 and J usage is TRBJ1-2; D gene uncertain. Per germline, CDR1 MGHRA and CDR2 YSYEKL. The CDR3 totals 17 residues. The V and J ends lost 0 bases and 1 base respectively, with 15 bases between them. The CDR3 bases are TGCGCCAGCAGCCAAGATCCTTGGGGTGGGAATAACTATGGCTACACCTTC. It yields the protein CASSQDPWGGNNYGYTF.

This clonotype occurred many times. V usage is TRBV7-2 and J usage is TRBJ2-7; TRBD1 agrees at 7 bases. The ends lost 1 base at V and 5 bases at J; junction bases unmatched: 5. The CDR3 has 14 amino acids. Germline-derived CDR1 and CDR2 are SGHTA and FQGNSA. The CDR3 protein is CASSLEYRGHEQYF. As DNA, the CDR3 is TGTGCCAGCAGCTTAGAATACAGGGGACACGAGCAGTACTTC.

V and J are TRBV6-2 or TRBV6-3 and TRBJ2-2; 9 positions match TRBD2. The CDR3 covers 16 residues. With V trimmed by 0 bases and J by 5 bases, 4 bases remained unmatched. CDR1 is MNHEY, CDR2 SVGEGT, per germline. The DNA of the CDR3 is TGTGCCAGCAGTTACTCGCCAGCGGGAGGAACCGGGGAGCTGTTTTTT. Encoded protein: CASSYSPAGGTGELFF.

This CDR3 is CASSASGEQQYNEQFF. DNA for the CDR3: TGTGCCAGCAGTGCTAGCGGGGAGCAGCAATATAATGAGCAGTTCTTC. The gene calls are TRBV12-3 or TRBV12-4 and TRBJ2-1, with 9 bases fitting TRBD2. The CDR3 covers 16 residues. The junction had 12 bases not matched to a gene; V was cut back by 5 bases and J by 7 bases.

This clonotype was seen only a few times. The V call is TRBV7-2, the J call TRBJ2-2; the D call may be TRBD1 or TRBD2 (5 bases each). The V and J ends lost 2 bases and 4 bases respectively, with 8 bases between them. Germline V gene data show CDR1 as SGHTA and CDR2 as FQGNSA. CDR3 length: 14 amino acids. The CDR3 reads CASSLTGATGELFF. The CDR3 nucleotides are TGTGCCAGCAGCTTAACCGGGGCCACCGGGGAGCTGTTTTTT.

This clonotype was detected only a few times. One end of the junction varies from germline; a read error may be responsible. V gene TRBV14 combines with J gene TRBJ2-5; D possibly corresponds to TRBD2 (7 bases). The CDR3 contains 13 residues. CDR1 and CDR2 from the germline V gene are SGHDN and FVKESK. In DNA form, the CDR3 reads TGTGCCAGCAGCCCAGATATCCGGCGGGGGCCTTCATTC. This sequence encodes CASSPDIRRGPSF.

Many counts were recorded for this clonotype. The chain links TRBV10-3 to TRBJ1-5; 7 bases agree with TRBD1. V trimming: 5 bases; J trimming: 1 base; junction bases outside the gene matches: 5. The CDR3 runs to 15 residues. CDR1 ENHRY and CDR2 SYGVKD come from the germline V gene. CDR3 nucleotide sequence: TGTGCCATCAGTCGTACAGGGGAGAGCAATCAGCCCCAGCATTTT. It specifies CAISRTGESNQPQHF.

This clonotype has just a few counts. The chain joins TRBV19 to TRBJ1-2; D gene unclear. The V gene lost 3 bases and the J gene lost 8 bases, with 10 bases spanning the gap. Looked up from germline, CDR1 is LNHDA and CDR2 is SQIVND (reference sequence). CDR3 size: 12 residues. Here the CDR3 reads CASSMGMGGYTF. The CDR3 coding sequence is TGTGCCAGTAGTATGGGGATGGGCGGCTACACCTTC.

The rearrangement uses TRBV4-1 and TRBJ2-5, with 14 nucleotides matching TRBD2. V was clipped by 0 bases and J by 5 bases; unmatched bases: 2. Germline V gives CDR1 MGHRA, CDR2 YSYEKL. This CDR3 has 16 residues. The CDR3: CASSQEGLAGEETQYF. In DNA, the CDR3 is TGCGCCAGCAGCCAAGAGGGACTAGCGGGAGAGGAGACCCAGTACTTC.